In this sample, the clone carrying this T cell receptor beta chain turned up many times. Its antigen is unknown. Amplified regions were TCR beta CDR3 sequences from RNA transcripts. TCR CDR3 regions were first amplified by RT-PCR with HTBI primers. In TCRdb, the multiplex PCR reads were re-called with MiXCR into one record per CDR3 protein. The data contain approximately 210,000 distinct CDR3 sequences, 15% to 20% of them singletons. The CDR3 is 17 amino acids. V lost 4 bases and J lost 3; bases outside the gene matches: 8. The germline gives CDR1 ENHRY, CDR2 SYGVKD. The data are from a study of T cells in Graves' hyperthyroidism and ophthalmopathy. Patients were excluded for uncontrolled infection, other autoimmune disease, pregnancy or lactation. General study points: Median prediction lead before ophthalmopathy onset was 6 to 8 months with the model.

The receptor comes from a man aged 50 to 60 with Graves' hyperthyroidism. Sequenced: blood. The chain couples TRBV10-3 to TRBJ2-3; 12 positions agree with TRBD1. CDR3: CAISGSPGQGATDTQYF. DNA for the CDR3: TGTGCCATCAGTGGAAGCCCGGGACAGGGGGCGACAGATACGCAGTATTTT.